This T cell receptor beta chain emerged from a study of blood T cells in healthy people across ages. Germline lookup yields CDR1 MNHEY and CDR2 SVGEGT. The CDR3 is made up of 18 amino acids. General study results and limits: Shifts in expanded clonotypes may have been confounded by donor CMV status, which was unknown. Aged donors had fewer naive CD4+ cells and lower diversity than long-lived donors.

Total RNA, at least 6 micrograms per sample, was extracted from PBMCs. Through a sample-barcoded 5' primer and a J-beta primer mix, a second PCR was run for 7 to 11 cycles. Each of the samples gave a minimum of 3 million paired-end reads that contained CDR3. MiXCR, applied by TCRdb to the 5' RACE reads, yields one record per CDR3 protein. The table records roughly 730,000 distinct CDR3 sequences, 56% of them present only once. Concerning this clonotype itself: Its target is not known. Germline and junction disagree at one end, which may indicate a read error.

Sequenced material: blood. The chain recombines TRBV6-2 or TRBV6-3 with TRBJ2-6, with 12 bases aligning to TRBD2. This sequence was found in a man aged 35 to 55 in good health. Here the CDR3 DNA reads TGTGCCTGCAGTGACGGACTAGCGGGATCTCGCGGGGCCAACGTCCTGACTTTC. Protein product: CACSDGLAGSRGANVLTF.